The rows below give T cell receptor beta chains drawn from one sample of a study of OX40 agonist ivuxolimab in advanced cancers. Using immunoSEQ multiplex PCR, the repertoire was profiled, and TCRdb retains in-frame clones only, with some absent. The data contain more than 70,000 clones, 90% to 95% of them singletons. The sample here was CD4+ or CD8+ T cells sorted from blood, taken in a trial of the OX40 agonist ivuxolimab. The receptors originated from an adult with an advanced solid tumor such as melanoma, head and neck, liver or kidney cancer. The CDR3 runs from the conserved cysteine through the conserved F or W. A D gene is named only where the DNA matches it firmly. Not all rows give a size; the values are once, few, many and, for expanded clones, a class.

TRBV4-3	TRBJ2-1	NA	NA	CASSQDTANYNEQFF	TGCGCCAGCAGCCAAGACACTGCGAACTACAATGAGCAGTTCTTC
TRBV10-2	TRBJ2-7	NA	TRBD2	CASSDRGLAGGLEQYF	TGCGCCAGCAGTGATCGAGGACTAGCGGGAGGCCTAGAGCAGTACTTC
TRBV11-2	TRBJ2-1	NA	NA	CASSNLLDRGYNEQFF	TGTGCCAGCAGCAACCTCCTAGACCGGGGCTACAATGAGCAGTTCTTC
TRBV7-7	TRBJ2-5	NA	TRBD1	CASSGGQGAETQYF	TGTGCCAGCAGCGGGGGACAGGGGGCGGAGACCCAGTACTTC
TRBV9	TRBJ2-7	NA	TRBD1	CASSVTTGDSYEQYF	TGTGCCAGCAGTGTTACGACAGGGGACTCCTACGAGCAGTACTTC
TRBV5-1	TRBJ2-7	NA	TRBD2	CASSLDLAGGYEQYF	TGCGCCAGCAGCTTGGATCTAGCGGGGGGATACGAGCAGTACTTC
TRBV9	TRBJ2-5	once	TRBD1	CASSVAQQGAVETQYF	TGTGCCAGCAGCGTAGCCCAACAGGGGGCTGTGGAGACCCAGTACTTC
TRBV19	TRBJ1-1	NA	NA	CASSTLGGSTEAFF	TGTGCCAGTAGTACTCTAGGAGGAAGCACTGAAGCTTTCTTT
TRBV4-3	TRBJ1-1	NA	NA	CASTRLSGGDTEAFF	TGCGCCAGCACCAGGCTCAGCGGTGGGGACACTGAAGCTTTCTTT
TRBV5-1	TRBJ2-3	NA	NA	CASSFRYSTDTQYF	TGCGCCAGCAGCTTCAGGTATAGCACAGATACGCAGTATTTT
TRBV19	TRBJ1-3	few	NA	CATTDSITSGNTIYF	TGTGCCACCACGGACTCCATTACCTCTGGAAACACCATATATTTT
TRBV29-1	TRBJ2-7	NA	NA	CSVDVRDGYEQYF	TGCAGCGTTGACGTCCGGGACGGCTACGAGCAGTACTTC
TRBV5-8	TRBJ2-5	NA	NA	CASSLAETQYF	TGTGCCAGCAGCTTGGCTGAGACCCAGTACTTC
TRBV23-1	TRBJ2-5	NA	TRBD1	CASRRTGGRETQYF	TGCGCCAGCAGACGGACAGGGGGGAGAGAGACCCAGTACTTC
TRBV5-1	TRBJ2-5	NA	TRBD2	CASSLVAGGPEETQYF	TGCGCCAGCAGCTTGGTTGCGGGAGGGCCTGAAGAGACCCAGTACTTC
TRBV19	TRBJ1-1	NA	NA	CASSTRLRDTPPEAFF	TGTGCCAGTAGTACACGCCTCCGGGACACCCCTCCTGAAGCTTTCTTT
TRBV7-9	TRBJ2-5	NA	NA	CASSPSALAGETQYF	TGTGCCAGCAGCCCTAGCGCCCTCGCGGGAGAGACCCAGTACTTC
TRBV6-1	TRBJ1-6	NA	NA	CASSARQVSSYNSPLHF	TGTGCCAGCAGTGCTCGACAGGTTAGCTCCTATAATTCACCCCTCCACTTT